The TCR beta chain described here comes from a study of T-cell reconstitution after alpha-beta-depleted transplantation in children. Unique molecular identifiers were built into the TCRbeta library. TCRdb re-called the PCR reads through MiXCR, storing one row per CDR3 protein. This table has roughly 300,000 distinct CDR3 sequences, roughly 9.5% appearing once. The CDR3 is 12 residues long. Germline V gene data show CDR1 as SGHAT and CDR2 as FQNNGV. V was clipped by 5 bases and J by 10 bases, with 12 bases between them. Sequencing used PBMCs from the stem cell graft donor, obtained from the stem cell graft. The chain is built from TRBV11-2 and TRBJ1-3; possibly TRBD1 for D (6 bases). This clonotype was sampled from a human donor who donated a stem cell graft to a child with SCID. The CDR3 sequence is CASSPPQGTIYF. CDR3 coding DNA: TGTGCCAGCAGCCCCCCTCAGGGGACCATATATTTT.